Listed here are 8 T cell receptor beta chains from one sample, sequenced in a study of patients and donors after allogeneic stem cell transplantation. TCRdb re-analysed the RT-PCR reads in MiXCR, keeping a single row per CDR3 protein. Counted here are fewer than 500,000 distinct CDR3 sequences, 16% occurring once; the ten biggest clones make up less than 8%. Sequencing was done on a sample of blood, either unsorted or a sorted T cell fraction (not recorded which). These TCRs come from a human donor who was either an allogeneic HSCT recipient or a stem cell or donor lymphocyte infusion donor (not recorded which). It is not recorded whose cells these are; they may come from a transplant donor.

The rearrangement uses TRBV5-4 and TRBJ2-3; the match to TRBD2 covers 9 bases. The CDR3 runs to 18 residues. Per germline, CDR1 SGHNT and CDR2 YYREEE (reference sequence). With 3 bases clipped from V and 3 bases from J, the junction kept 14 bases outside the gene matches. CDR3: CASSSPGSGGRGTDTQYF. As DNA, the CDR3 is TGTGCCAGCAGCTCCCCCGGCAGCGGGGGGCGGGGTACAGATACGCAGTATTTT.

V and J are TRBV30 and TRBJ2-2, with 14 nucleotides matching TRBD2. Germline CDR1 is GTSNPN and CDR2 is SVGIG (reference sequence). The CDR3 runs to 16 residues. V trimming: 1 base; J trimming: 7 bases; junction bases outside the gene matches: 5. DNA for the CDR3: TGTGCCTGGAGTGGACTAGCGGGAGGGCCTGGCGGGGAGCTGTTTTTT. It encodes CAWSGLAGGPGGELFF.

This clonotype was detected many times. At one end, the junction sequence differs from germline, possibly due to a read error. The CDR3 loop reads CASSQTPGQAPLEDF. The CDR3 nucleotides are TGCGCCAGCAGCCAGACACCGGGACAGGCCCCCCTTGAAGACTTC. The V call is TRBV4-1, the J call TRBJ1-2, with 8 bases lining up with TRBD1. The CDR3 sequence is 15 residues long. Germline V lookup: CDR1 MGHRA, CDR2 YSYEKL.

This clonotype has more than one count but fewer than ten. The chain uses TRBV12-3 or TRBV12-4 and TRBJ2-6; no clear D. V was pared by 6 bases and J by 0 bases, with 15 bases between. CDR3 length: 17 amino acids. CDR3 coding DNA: TGTGCCAGCAGCCCGGACCTAGGCATCTCTGGGGCCAACGTCCTGACTTTC. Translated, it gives CASSPDLGISGANVLTF.

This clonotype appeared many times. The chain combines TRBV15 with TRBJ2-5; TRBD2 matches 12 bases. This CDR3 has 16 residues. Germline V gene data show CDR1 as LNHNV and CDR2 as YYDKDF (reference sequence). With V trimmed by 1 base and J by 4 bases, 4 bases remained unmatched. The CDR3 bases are TGTGCCACCAGCAGAGTACTAGCGGGAGGTGGAGAGACCCAGTACTTC. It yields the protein CATSRVLAGGGETQYF.

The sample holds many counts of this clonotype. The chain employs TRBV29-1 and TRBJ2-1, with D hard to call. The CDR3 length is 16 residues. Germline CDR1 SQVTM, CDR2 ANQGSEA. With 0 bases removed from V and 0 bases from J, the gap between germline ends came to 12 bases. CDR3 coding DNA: TGCAGCGTTGAAGATCAAGGCGGAAGCTCCTACAATGAGCAGTTCTTC. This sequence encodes CSVEDQGGSSYNEQFF.

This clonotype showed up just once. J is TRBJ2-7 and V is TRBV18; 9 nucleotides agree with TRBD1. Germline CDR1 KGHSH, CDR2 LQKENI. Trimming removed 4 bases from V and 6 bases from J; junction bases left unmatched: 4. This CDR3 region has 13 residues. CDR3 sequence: CASSRDRAAEQYF. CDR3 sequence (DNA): TGTGCCAGCTCACGGGACAGGGCGGCCGAGCAGTACTTC.

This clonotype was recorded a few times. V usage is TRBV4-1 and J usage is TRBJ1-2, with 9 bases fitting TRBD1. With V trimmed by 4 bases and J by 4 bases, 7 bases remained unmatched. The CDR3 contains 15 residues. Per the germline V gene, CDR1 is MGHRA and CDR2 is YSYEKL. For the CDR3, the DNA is TGCGCCAGCAGCCCCAGGACAGGGGCTCTCTATGGCTACACCTTC. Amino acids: CASSPRTGALYGYTF.